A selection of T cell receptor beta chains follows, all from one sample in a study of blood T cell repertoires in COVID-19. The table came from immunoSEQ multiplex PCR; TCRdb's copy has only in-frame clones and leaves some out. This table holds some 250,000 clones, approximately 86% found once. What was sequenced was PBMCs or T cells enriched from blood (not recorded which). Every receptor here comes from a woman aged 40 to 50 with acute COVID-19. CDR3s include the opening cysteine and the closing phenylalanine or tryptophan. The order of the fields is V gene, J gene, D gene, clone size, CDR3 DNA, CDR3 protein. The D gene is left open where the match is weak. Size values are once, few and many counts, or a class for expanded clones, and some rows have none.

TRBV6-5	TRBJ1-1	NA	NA	TGTGCCAGCAGCCGTAAACCCGGAGGGTTTGAAGCTTTCTTT	CASSRKPGGFEAFF
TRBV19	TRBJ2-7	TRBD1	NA	TGTGCCAGTAGTAAGGGACAGGGGGTCTCCTACGAGCAGTACTTC	CASSKGQGVSYEQYF
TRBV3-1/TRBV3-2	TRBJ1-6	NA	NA	TGTGCCAGCAGCCAAGATTTTGGGAGGGTGGACAATTCACCCCTCCACTTT	CASSQDFGRVDNSPLHF
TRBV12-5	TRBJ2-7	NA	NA	TGTGCTAGTGGTAGGGACGGGACTTACGAGCAGTACTTC	CASGRDGTYEQYF
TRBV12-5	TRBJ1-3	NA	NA	TGTGCTAGTGGCTCCTCGGGGGTAAGGAACACCATATATTTT	CASGSSGVRNTIYF
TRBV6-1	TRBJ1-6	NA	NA	TGTGCCAGCAGTGAAGTCACGGGTGTCCTCCACTTT	CASSEVTGVLHF
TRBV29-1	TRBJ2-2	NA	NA	TGCAGCGTTGAATCGGCTAGCTCTGCCACCGGGGAGCTGTTTTTT	CSVESASSATGELFF
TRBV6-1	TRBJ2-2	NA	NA	TGTGCCAGCAGTGACATAATATGGCCGAACACCGGGGAGCTGTTTTTT	CASSDIIWPNTGELFF
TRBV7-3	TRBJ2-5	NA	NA	TGTGCCAGCAGCCGCCAGCCGAGGGAGACCCAGTACTTC	CASSRQPRETQYF
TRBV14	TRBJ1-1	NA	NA	TGTGCCAGCAGCCAAGAATGGGGCAGGCACACTGAAGCTTTCTTT	CASSQEWGRHTEAFF
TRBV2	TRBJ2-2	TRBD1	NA	TGTGCCAGCAAACGGACAGGGGCCTACACCGGGGAGCTGTTTTTT	CASKRTGAYTGELFF
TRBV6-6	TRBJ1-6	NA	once	TGTGCCAGCAGTGCGGTGCAGGGGACTTCACCCCTCCACTTT	CASSAVQGTSPLHF
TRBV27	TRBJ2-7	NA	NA	TGTGCCAGCGGCCCTATAGGAGGGGGGGTCGAGCAGTACTTC	CASGPIGGGVEQYF
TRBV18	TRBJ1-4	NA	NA	TGTGCCAGCTCACCTGTTTTCGTGGACACAACTAATGAAAAACTGTTTTTT	CASSPVFVDTTNEKLFF
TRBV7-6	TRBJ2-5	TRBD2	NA	TGTGCCAGCAGCTTAGGCCCTGGACTAGCGGGACCCCAGGAGACCCAGTACTTC	CASSLGPGLAGPQETQYF
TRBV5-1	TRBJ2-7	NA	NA	TGCGCCAGCCCCATGTGGACGGAGGCCTACGAGCAGTACTTC	CASPMWTEAYEQYF
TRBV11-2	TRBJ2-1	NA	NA	TGTGCCAGCAGCCAGGCCGGGGTTGGCAATGAGCAGTTCTTC	CASSQAGVGNEQFF
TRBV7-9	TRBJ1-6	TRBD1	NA	TGTGCCAGCAGCAAAGACAGGGGATATAATTCACCCCTCCACTTT	CASSKDRGYNSPLHF
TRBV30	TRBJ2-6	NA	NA	TGTGCCTGGAGCCACCCCCCAACTCTTCGGGGGGCCAACGTCCTGACTTTC	CAWSHPPTLRGANVLTF
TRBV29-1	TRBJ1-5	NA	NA	TGCAGCGTTGACCTAGGGGCGAATCAGCCCCAGCATTTT	CSVDLGANQPQHF
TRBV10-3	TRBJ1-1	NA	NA	TGTGCCATCAGTGAGAGGGGTAACACTGAAGCTTTCTTT	CAISERGNTEAFF
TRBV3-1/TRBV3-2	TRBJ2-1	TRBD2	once	TGTGCCACGTCCGGGACTAGCGGGAATCTGGAGCAGTTCTTC	CATSGTSGNLEQFF
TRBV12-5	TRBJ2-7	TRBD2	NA	TGTGCTAGTGGTTTGTCAGGCGGGAGCTCCTACGAGCAGTACTTC	CASGLSGGSSYEQYF
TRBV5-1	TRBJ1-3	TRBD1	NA	TGCGCCAGCAGCCCGGGGACAGGGAACGGAAACACCATATATTTT	CASSPGTGNGNTIYF
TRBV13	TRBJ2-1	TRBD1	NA	TGTGCCAGCAGGCCGAACCCGGGACAGGGGTTGTTGGATGAGCAGTTCTTC	CASRPNPGQGLLDEQFF
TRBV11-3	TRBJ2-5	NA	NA	TGTGCCAGCAGCTTCGGGGGTGAGACCCAGTACTTC	CASSFGGETQYF
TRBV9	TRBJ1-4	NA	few	TGTGCCAGCAGCGTAGGAGTAGGGCAGGGGCTACCAAAAGAAAAACTGTTTTTT	CASSVGVGQGLPKEKLFF
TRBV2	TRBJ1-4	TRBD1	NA	TGTGCCAGCCAACCCAACAGGGGCTCTAATGAAAAACTGTTTTTT	CASQPNRGSNEKLFF
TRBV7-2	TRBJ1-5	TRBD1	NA	TGTGCCAGCAGCCCTGGACAGGTAAATCAGCCCCAGCATTTT	CASSPGQVNQPQHF
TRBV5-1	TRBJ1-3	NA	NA	TGCGCCAGCAGCTTGGCCCTCTCTGGAAACACCATATATTTT	CASSLALSGNTIYF
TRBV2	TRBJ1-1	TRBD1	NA	TGTGCCAGCAGGGGGGGGACAGGGGCAGTAACTGAAGCTTTCTTT	CASRGGTGAVTEAFF
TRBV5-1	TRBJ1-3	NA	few	TGCGCCAGCAGCCTGGGGGGACAAGCAGCTGGAAACACCATATATTTT	CASSLGGQAAGNTIYF
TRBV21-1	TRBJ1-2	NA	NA	TGTGCCAGCACCCATTGGATACAGGGGGTCCTTTTAGGCTACACCTTC	CASTHWIQGVLLGYTF
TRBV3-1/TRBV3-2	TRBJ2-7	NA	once	TGTGCCAGCAGCCGGGCGCGGGTGAGGTACGAGCAGTACTTC	CASSRARVRYEQYF
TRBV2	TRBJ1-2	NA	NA	TGTGCCAGCAGTGAAGGTCCGGGCTATGGCTACACCTTC	CASSEGPGYGYTF
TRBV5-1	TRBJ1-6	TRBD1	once	TGCGCCAGCAGCTCGACAGGGGTCAATTCACCCCTCCACTTT	CASSSTGVNSPLHF
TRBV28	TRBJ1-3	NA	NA	TGTGCCAGCAGTAGACGGGACTCTGGAAACACCATATATTTT	CASSRRDSGNTIYF
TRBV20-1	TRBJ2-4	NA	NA	TGCAGTGCTAGAGATCTTGTTCTTCAGTACTTC	CSARDLVLQYF
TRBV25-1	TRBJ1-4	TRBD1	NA	TGTGCCAGCAGTGAATTTTCCGGGACAGGGGCGGAAAAACTGTTTTTT	CASSEFSGTGAEKLFF